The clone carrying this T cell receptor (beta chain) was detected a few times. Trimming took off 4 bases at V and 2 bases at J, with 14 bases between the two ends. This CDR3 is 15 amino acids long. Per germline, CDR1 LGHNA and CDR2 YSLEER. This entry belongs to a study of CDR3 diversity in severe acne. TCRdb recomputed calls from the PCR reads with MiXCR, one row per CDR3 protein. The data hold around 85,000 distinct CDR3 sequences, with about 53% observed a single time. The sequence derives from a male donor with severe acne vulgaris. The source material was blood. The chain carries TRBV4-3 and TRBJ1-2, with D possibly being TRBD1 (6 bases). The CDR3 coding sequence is TGCGCCAGCAGCCCGGTCGGGGGGGCGAACTATGGCTACACCTTC. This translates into CASSPVGGANYGYTF.